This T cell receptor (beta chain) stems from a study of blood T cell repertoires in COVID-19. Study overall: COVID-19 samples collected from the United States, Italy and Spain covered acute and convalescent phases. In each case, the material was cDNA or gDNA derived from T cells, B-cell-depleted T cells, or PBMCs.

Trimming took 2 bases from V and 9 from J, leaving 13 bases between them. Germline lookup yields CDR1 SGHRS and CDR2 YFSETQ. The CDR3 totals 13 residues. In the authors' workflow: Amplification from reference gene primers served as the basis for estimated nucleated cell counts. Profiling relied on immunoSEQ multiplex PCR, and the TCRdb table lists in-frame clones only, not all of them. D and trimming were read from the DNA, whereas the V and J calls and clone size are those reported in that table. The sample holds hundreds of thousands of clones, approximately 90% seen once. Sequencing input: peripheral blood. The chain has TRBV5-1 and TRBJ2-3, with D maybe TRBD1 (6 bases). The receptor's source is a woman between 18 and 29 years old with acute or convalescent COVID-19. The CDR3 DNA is TGCGCCAGCAGCTTTTCCGAACAGGGAACGCAGTATTTT. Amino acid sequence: CASSFSEQGTQYF.